Sequencing of this T cell receptor beta chain was carried out in a study of blood T cell repertoires in COVID-19. Turning to the study itself: Acute-phase and convalescent COVID-19 samples originated in the United States, Italy and Spain.

Cohorts were assigned according to the clinical history that participants reported. Profiled with immunoSEQ multiplex PCR; TCRdb holds only in-frame clones, not every one. The sample comprises around 450,000 clones, around 90% of which are singletons, and 0.6% to 0.7% rests with the top ten. The CDR3 spans 14 residues. After removal of 0 bases from V and 5 bases from J, the junction contained 3 bases not matched to a gene. CDR1 and CDR2 from the germline V gene are SGHRS and YFSETQ. The material sequenced was PBMCs or T cells enriched from blood (not recorded which). The chain uses TRBV5-1 and TRBJ2-7; 9 bases fit TRBD2. This TCR derives from a man aged 18 to 35 who had recovered from COVID-19. CDR3 in DNA: TGCGCCAGCAGCTTGGAAGGGACTAGCAACGAGCAGTACTTC. It codes for CASSLEGTSNEQYF.